Following are 13 T cell receptor beta chains from one sample sequenced in a study of OX40 agonist ivuxolimab in advanced cancers. Using immunoSEQ multiplex PCR, the repertoire was profiled, and TCRdb retains in-frame clones only, with some absent. The table lists some 100,000 clones, roughly 90% of them singletons, with 3% to 3.5% in the top ten. The sequencing used CD4+ or CD8+ T cells sorted from blood, collected in a trial of the OX40 agonist ivuxolimab. The receptor source for this set is an adult with an advanced solid tumor such as melanoma, head and neck, liver or kidney cancer.

This chain links TRBV7-9 with TRBJ2-7; D call uncertain. In germline, CDR1 is SEHNR, CDR2 FQNEAQ (reference sequence). V was pared by 3 bases and J by 0 bases, with 12 bases between. The CDR3 covers 15 residues. The CDR3 region is CASSFRVGPSYEQYF. Here the CDR3 DNA reads TGTGCCAGCAGCTTTCGGGTAGGCCCCTCCTACGAGCAGTACTTC.

The genes are TRBV7-8 and TRBJ2-7, with 14 nucleotides matching TRBD2. Germline loops: CDR1 SGHVS, CDR2 FQNEAQ. V lost 4 bases and J lost 5; bases outside the gene matches: 10. The CDR3 spans 17 residues. CDR3 DNA sequence: TGTGCCAGCAGCTCTTCGGGACCGGGACTAGCGGGAGACGAGCAGTACTTC. Translation: CASSSSGPGLAGDEQYF.

The rearrangement uses TRBV6-5 and TRBJ2-2; no clear D. V shed 5 bases and J shed 0 bases, with 7 bases lying between them. Germline V gene data show CDR1 as MNHEY and CDR2 as SVGAGI. CDR3 size: 14 residues. The CDR3 protein is CASSELSNTGELFF. The CDR3 nucleotides are TGTGCCAGCAGTGAACTTTCGAACACCGGGGAGCTGTTTTTT.

This clone was observed once. The DNA for the CDR3 is TGTGCCAGCAGCCATGGGGGGGCCGGGGAGCTGTTTTTT. Its protein is CASSHGGAGELFF. The chain is built from TRBV14 and TRBJ2-2; TRBD2 aligns across 7 bases. This CDR3 has 13 amino acids. Germline-derived CDR1 and CDR2 are SGHDN and FVKESK. The ends lost 3 bases at V and 6 bases at J; junction bases unmatched: 1.

The rearrangement uses TRBV27 and TRBJ1-5, with D unclear. CDR1 MNHEY and CDR2 SMNVEV come from the germline V gene (reference sequence). Between the trimmed V and J ends, which lost 8 bases and 4 bases, there was a span of 12 bases. The CDR3 totals 13 residues. For the CDR3, the DNA is TGTGCCAGCGGATTCTTCATTAATCAGCCCCAGCATTTT. This codes for CASGFFINQPQHF.

The chain joins TRBV28 to TRBJ1-1; D not resolved. Trimming took 6 bases from V and 1 from J, leaving 21 bases between them. The CDR3 loop spans 17 amino acids. Germline V gene sequence: CDR1 MDHEN, CDR2 SYDVKM. CDR3 sequence: CASSLRLTRAGNTEAFF. DNA for the CDR3: TGTGCCAGCAGCCTAAGACTCACCCGGGCAGGGAACACTGAAGCTTTCTTT.

The chain uses TRBV14 and TRBJ2-7, with D maybe TRBD2 (5 bases). In germline, CDR1 is SGHDN, CDR2 FVKESK. Trimming stripped 5 bases from V and 8 bases from J, with 10 bases between. This CDR3 spans 11 amino acids. Here the CDR3 DNA reads TGTGCCAGCAGCTTGGGAGAGAAGCAGTACTTC. This codes for CASSLGEKQYF.

V usage is TRBV5-6 and J usage is TRBJ2-3, with 9 bases matching TRBD1. Germline V gives CDR1 SGHDT, CDR2 YYEEEE. V lost 4 bases, J lost 2 bases, and 5 bases stayed unmatched. CDR3 length: 15 amino acids. The CDR3 DNA sequence: TGTGCCAGCAGCGTGACAGGGGGTGTCACAGATACGCAGTATTTT. This codes for CASSVTGGVTDTQYF. The whole variable domain, remainder taken from reference TRBV5-6 and TRBJ2-3, is DAGVTQSPTHLIKTRGQQVTLRCSPKSGHDTVSWYQQALGQGPQFIFQYYEEEERQRGNFPDRFSGHQFPNYSSELNVNALLLGDSALYLCASSVTGGVTDTQYFGPGTRLTVL.

J is TRBJ2-7 and V is TRBV5-1; D call uncertain. Between the trimmed V and J ends, which lost 0 bases and 2 bases, there was a span of 9 bases. The CDR3 contains 14 residues. The V gene's germline CDR1 is SGHRS and CDR2 YFSETQ. CDR3 bases: TGCGCCAGCAGCTTGGATCCTCCTACCTACGAGCAGTACTTC. Residues: CASSLDPPTYEQYF.

The chain has TRBV19 and TRBJ2-1, with TRBD1 matching 9 bases. Germline lookup yields CDR1 LNHDA and CDR2 SQIVND (reference sequence). This CDR3 contains 15 residues. The trim removed 5 bases at V and 6 bases at J, leaving 8 bases unmatched. CDR3 sequence: CASSAGTGPSNEQFF. The CDR3 DNA reads as TGTGCCAGTAGTGCCGGGACAGGGCCCTCCAATGAGCAGTTCTTC.

A single count supports this clone. V is TRBV19 and J is TRBJ1-2; TRBD1 matches at 11 bases. Germline CDR1 reads LNHDA; CDR2 reads SQIVND (reference sequence). The CDR3 sequence is 14 residues long. Losses at the gene ends were 3 bases for V and 7 bases for J; bases not matched to a gene: 4. CDR3: CASSIWTGGSGYTF. The DNA for the CDR3 is TGTGCCAGTAGTATCTGGACAGGGGGCTCTGGCTACACCTTC.

The J gene is TRBJ2-1, the V gene TRBV6-5, with D tentatively TRBD2 (6 bases). V was trimmed by 0 bases and J by 9 bases, leaving 12 bases between them. Germline-derived CDR1 and CDR2 are MNHEY and SVGAGI. The CDR3 is made up of 14 amino acids. CDR3 loop: CASSYSPSALEQFF. The CDR3 coding sequence is TGTGCCAGCAGTTACTCCCCTAGCGCTCTTGAGCAGTTCTTC.

V gene TRBV27 combines with J gene TRBJ2-3; D could derive from TRBD1 or TRBD2 (5 bases each). The CDR3 has 15 residues. Trimming cost V 7 bases and J 2 bases, with 16 bases left between them. From germline, CDR1 is MNHEY and CDR2 SMNVEV (reference sequence). The CDR3 region has the DNA TGTGCCAGCAACCTAAGAGGGGTTAACACAGATACGCAGTATTTT. It yields the protein CASNLRGVNTDTQYF.